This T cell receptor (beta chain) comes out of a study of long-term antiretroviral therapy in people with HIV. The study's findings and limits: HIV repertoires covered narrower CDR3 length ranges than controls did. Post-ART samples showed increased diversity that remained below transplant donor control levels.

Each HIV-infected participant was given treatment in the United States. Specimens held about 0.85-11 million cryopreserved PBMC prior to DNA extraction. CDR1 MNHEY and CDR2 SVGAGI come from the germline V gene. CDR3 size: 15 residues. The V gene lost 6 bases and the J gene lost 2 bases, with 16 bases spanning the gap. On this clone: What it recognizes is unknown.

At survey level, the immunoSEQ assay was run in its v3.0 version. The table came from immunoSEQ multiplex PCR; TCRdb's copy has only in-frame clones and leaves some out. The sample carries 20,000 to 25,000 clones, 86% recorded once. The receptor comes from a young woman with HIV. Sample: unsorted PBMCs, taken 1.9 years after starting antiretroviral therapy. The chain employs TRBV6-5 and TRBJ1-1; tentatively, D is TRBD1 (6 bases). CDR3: CASRPIPGHNTEAFF. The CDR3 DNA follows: TGTGCCAGCAGACCCATCCCGGGACACAACACTGAAGCTTTCTTT.